These 8 T cell receptor beta chains share one sample of origin, sequenced in a study of blood T cell repertoires in COVID-19. Here immunoSEQ multiplex PCR was the method, and the copy in TCRdb shows in-frame clones only, minus some. The data contain a few hundred thousand clones, roughly 90% of them singletons. The sequenced material came from PBMCs or T cells enriched from blood (not recorded which). Receptors originate from a woman in her thirties or forties who had recovered from COVID-19.

The rearrangement joins TRBV4-3 to TRBJ2-7; 7 positions match TRBD2. Germline lookup yields CDR1 LGHNA and CDR2 YSLEER. The length of the CDR3 is 15 residues. Trimming took 0 bases from V and 3 from J; bases not matched to a gene: 5. The CDR3 loop is CASSQDLSGVYEQYF. The DNA for the CDR3 is TGCGCCAGCAGCCAAGATTTAAGCGGGGTCTACGAGCAGTACTTC.

The V gene is TRBV27, the J gene TRBJ2-1; no firm D call. CDR1 is MNHEY, CDR2 SMNVEV, per germline (reference sequence). V lost 2 bases, J lost 4 bases, and 9 bases lay in between. The CDR3 runs to 14 residues. The CDR3 region is CASSLAESYNEQFF. For the CDR3, the DNA is TGTGCCAGCAGTTTAGCGGAGTCTTACAATGAGCAGTTCTTC.

The J gene is TRBJ1-2, the V gene TRBV28, with D hard to call. Germline loops: CDR1 MDHEN, CDR2 SYDVKM. The CDR3 is made up of 15 amino acids. Deletions cut 3 bases from V and 8 bases from J, with 19 bases between. CDR3 nucleotides: TGTGCCAGCAGTTTGGAGGGATTCACCCTATGGGGCTACACCTTC. As protein: CASSLEGFTLWGYTF.

The chain employs TRBV4-1 and TRBJ1-1, with 9 bases aligning to TRBD1. CDR3 length equals 15 residues. CDR1 and CDR2 (germline): MGHRA, YSYEKL. V gave up 5 bases and J gave up 2 bases; unmatched junction bases: 6. The CDR3 spells CASSTRQGGNTEAFF. In nucleotides, the CDR3 is TGCGCCAGCAGCACCCGACAGGGGGGAAACACTGAAGCTTTCTTT.

The J gene is TRBJ2-5, the V gene TRBV5-6; 11 positions agree with TRBD2. CDR3 length: 18 residues. Germline trimming cut 0 bases from V and 5 bases from J; bases unmatched to any gene: 12. Germline CDR1 SGHDT, CDR2 YYEEEE. The CDR3 bases are TGTGCCAGCAGCTTGGCCGTAGCGGGAGGGCCTGAGGAGGAGACCCAGTACTTC. It codes for CASSLAVAGGPEEETQYF.

This chain uses TRBV27 with TRBJ1-6; the match to TRBD1 covers 10 bases. The germline gives CDR1 MNHEY, CDR2 SMNVEV (reference sequence). Trimming cost V 6 bases and J 9 bases; bases outside gene matches: 8. The CDR3 is 15 residues long. The CDR3 coding sequence is TGTGCCAGCAGGAGCGGGGACAGGGGTACTTCACCCCTCCACTTT. Residues: CASRSGDRGTSPLHF.

The chain has TRBV7-2 and TRBJ1-1, with TRBD1 identical over 7 bases. Germline V gene sequence: CDR1 SGHTA, CDR2 FQGNSA. The V gene end was trimmed by 3 bases and the J gene end by 4 bases; junction bases not matched to a gene: 5. The CDR3 loop spans 14 amino acids. CDR3 DNA sequence: TGTGCCAGCAGCTTGACAGGGTCGGTCACTGAAGCTTTCTTT. Translated: CASSLTGSVTEAFF.

V is TRBV19 and J is TRBJ1-1; no clear D. CDR1 LNHDA and CDR2 SQIVND come from the germline V gene (reference sequence). The V and J ends lost 5 bases and 5 bases respectively, with 12 bases between them. This CDR3 contains 13 residues. The CDR3 here is CASSLGLPTEAFF. CDR3 coding DNA: TGTGCCAGTAGTCTTGGACTCCCTACTGAAGCTTTCTTT.